This TCR beta chain was profiled in a study of blood T cell repertoires in COVID-19. Here immunoSEQ multiplex PCR was the method, and the copy in TCRdb shows in-frame clones only, minus some. The sample has around 280,000 clones, about 85% seen once. This clone turned up a few times. V lost 4 bases to trimming and J lost 7 bases; unmatched junction nucleotides: 4. Germline CDR1 and CDR2: SGHAT and FQDESV (reference sequence). The CDR3 has 13 residues. Sequencing used peripheral blood. V is TRBV11-1 and J is TRBJ1-5; 7 bases match TRBD1. This receptor was obtained from a woman aged 45 to 65 with active or convalescent COVID-19. As DNA, the CDR3 is TGTGCCAGCAGCTCGTACAGGGGCCAGCCCCAGCATTTT. Residues: CASSSYRGQPQHF.